A single sample gave rise to the 24 T cell receptor beta chains below, sequenced in a study of control samples from healthy donors and cancer patients. Sequencing used immunoSEQ multiplex PCR; TCRdb keeps in-frame clones, though not all of them. The sample contains 150,000 to 180,000 clones, roughly 94% of which appear only once. Specimen: blood. The receptor set was obtained from a man aged 35 to 55 in good health.

The CDR3 region has the DNA TGTGCCAGCAGGCCCACCGGGGAGCGCGGAATTCCGATGCCTGAAGCTTTCTTT. It specifies CASRPTGERGIPMPEAFF. The chain combines TRBV5-6 with TRBJ1-1; D is ambiguous. This CDR3 comprises 18 residues. V was clipped by 5 bases and J by 6 bases, with 29 bases between them. Germline CDR1 is SGHDT and CDR2 is YYEEEE. The full variable domain, with the rest looked up from reference TRBV5-6 and TRBJ1-1, is DAGVTQSPTHLIKTRGQQVTLRCSPKSGHDTVSWYQQALGQGPQFIFQYYEEEERQRGNFPDRFSGHQFPNYSSELNVNALLLGDSALYLCASRPTGERGIPMPEAFFGQGTRLTVV.

This clone was counted a single time. The rearrangement links TRBV5-1 to TRBJ2-7; possibly TRBD2 for D (5 bases). The germline V gene encodes CDR1 SGHRS and CDR2 YFSETQ. Trimming shortened V by 4 bases and J by 1 base, and 12 bases separated the two germline ends. The length of the CDR3 is 14 residues. In nucleotides, the CDR3 is TGCGCCAGCAGCCTCGGCGGGCTTTCCTACGAGCAGTACTTC. This codes for CASSLGGLSYEQYF.

CDR3 nucleotides: TGTGCCAGCCGGGGGCCGGGACAGGGAGATGGCTACACCTTC. This encodes CASRGPGQGDGYTF. This chain connects TRBV18 to TRBJ1-2; 9 bases map to TRBD1. Germline V gene data show CDR1 as KGHSH and CDR2 as LQKENI. The CDR3 totals 14 residues. J lost 6 bases, V lost 8 bases, and 10 bases had no gene match.

The chain's CDR3 is CASSPRGGQGASTDTQYF. CDR3 sequence (DNA): TGCGCCAGCAGCCCCCGGGGGGGACAGGGGGCGAGCACAGATACGCAGTATTTT. The chain couples TRBV5-1 to TRBJ2-3; 12 nucleotides match TRBD1. CDR1 is SGHRS and CDR2 is YFSETQ in the germline V gene. The CDR3 is 18 amino acids. Trimming took 4 bases from V and 0 from J; bases not matched to a gene: 9.

The rearrangement joins TRBV18 to TRBJ2-7; D tentatively reads TRBD1 or TRBD2 (5 bases each). The CDR3 is made up of 13 amino acids. V was cut by 6 bases and J by 4 bases, with 13 bases left in between. Germline values: CDR1 KGHSH, CDR2 LQKENI. CDR3 in DNA: TGTGCCAGCTCGCGGATAGAGGGGTACGAGCAGTACTTC. It is translated as CASSRIEGYEQYF.

This clone has only a few counts. V gene TRBV28 combines with J gene TRBJ2-7; 11 bases agree with TRBD2. This CDR3 is built from 13 residues. Trimming took 6 bases from V and 12 from J; bases not matched to a gene: 10. Germline CDR1 MDHEN, CDR2 SYDVKM. The CDR3: CASSLAGGPRVYF. In DNA, the CDR3 is TGTGCCAGCAGCTTAGCGGGGGGGCCTAGAGTGTACTTC.

V is TRBV18 and J is TRBJ2-1; a weak D match, TRBD1 (6 bases). The V end was cut by 2 bases, the J end by 3 bases, with 8 bases between. The germline CDR1 and CDR2 sequences are KGHSH and LQKENI. CDR3 length: 14 residues. CDR3 in amino acids: CASSPRGIYNEQFF. For the CDR3, the DNA is TGTGCCAGCTCACCAAGGGGGATCTACAATGAGCAGTTCTTC.

The V call is TRBV9, the J call TRBJ2-5, with D perhaps matching TRBD2 (6 bases). The germline gives CDR1 SGDLS, CDR2 YYNGEE. The germline V and J ends were trimmed by 0 bases and 1 base, with 13 bases remaining between them. The CDR3 runs 16 residues. The CDR3 DNA follows: TGTGCCAGCAGCGTAGGTGCGGGGCAGACCCAAGAGACCCAGTACTTC. It encodes CASSVGAGQTQETQYF.

This clone was observed a few times. The chain couples TRBV9 to TRBJ1-1; TRBD1 is a possible D gene (5 bases). In germline, CDR1 is SGDLS, CDR2 YYNGEE. The V and J ends lost 4 bases and 1 base respectively, with 11 bases between them. This CDR3 is 14 amino acids long. The CDR3 nucleotides are TGTGCCAGCAGCTCCAGGGAAAAGAACACTGAAGCTTTCTTT. This translates into CASSSREKNTEAFF.

This chain connects TRBV7-2 to TRBJ2-1; tentatively, D is TRBD2 (6 bases). Germline assignment: CDR1 SGHTA and CDR2 FQGNSA. The V and J ends lost 5 bases and 6 bases respectively, with 14 bases between them. The CDR3 has 14 amino acids. CDR3 loop: CASSPFRGSNEQFF. CDR3 bases: TGTGCCAGCAGCCCCTTCCGGGGGAGCAATGAGCAGTTCTTC.

This sequence joins TRBV7-9 and TRBJ1-4, with D maybe TRBD1 (5 bases). This CDR3 is built from 15 residues. Germline CDR1 and CDR2: SEHNR and FQNEAQ (reference sequence). V lost 5 bases and J 4 bases, leaving 14 bases between the germline ends. CDR3 coding DNA: TGTGCCAGCAGCCTACCCTCGGGGGGTAATGAAAAACTGTTTTTT. The encoded protein is CASSLPSGGNEKLFF.

The chain joins TRBV21-1 to TRBJ2-7. TRBV21-1 constitutes a pseudogene. The CDR3 covers 18 residues. The CDR3 region is CASSKVGETGERSYEQYF. The CDR3 bases are TGTGCCAGCAGCAAAGTGGGGGAAACAGGTGAAAGGTCCTACGAGCAGTACTTC.

The V call is TRBV6-1, the J call TRBJ1-2; D unresolved. The CDR3 spans 17 residues. The germline V and J ends were trimmed by 2 bases and 0 bases, with 16 bases remaining between them. Germline CDR1 is MNHNS and CDR2 is SASEGT. CDR3 DNA sequence: TGTGCCAGCAGTGAATATTTGGGAGGTATCTCTAACTATGGCTACACCTTC. This gives the protein CASSEYLGGISNYGYTF.

The chain joins TRBV5-1 to TRBJ1-1, with unresolved D. CDR1 is SGHRS, CDR2 YFSETQ, per germline. The CDR3 runs to 16 residues. Trimming pared 0 bases from V and 1 base from J, leaving 13 bases between. Here the CDR3 reads CASSLAPGVTNTEAFF. The DNA of the CDR3 is TGCGCCAGCAGCTTGGCCCCGGGTGTGACGAACACTGAAGCTTTCTTT.

The chain uses TRBV18 and TRBJ1-2; D remains ambiguous. The ends were cut back, 5 bases at V and 8 bases at J, with 18 bases in the middle. Germline V gene lookup returns CDR1 KGHSH and CDR2 LQKENI. CDR3 length: 14 residues. The CDR3 DNA is TGTGCCAGCTCAGATGATTCTGGGATCGGCGGCTACACCTTC. Amino acids: CASSDDSGIGGYTF.

The V and J genes are TRBV7-9 and TRBJ2-7, with D perhaps given as TRBD1 or TRBD2 (5 bases each). CDR1 and CDR2 from the germline V gene are SEHNR and FQNEAQ (reference sequence). The CDR3 sequence is 14 residues long. V lost 4 bases and J 4 bases, leaving 14 bases between the germline ends. As DNA, the CDR3 is TGTGCCAGCAGCTCCCCCGGGACGCCATACGAGCAGTACTTC. Translating it yields CASSSPGTPYEQYF.

Turning to this clone: Other DNA sequences in this sample translate to the same CDR3. The J gene is TRBJ1-3, the V gene TRBV9; unclear D gene. Trimming left V 0 bases short and J 4 bases short, with 8 bases between. CDR3 size: 14 residues. Germline assignment: CDR1 SGDLS and CDR2 YYNGEE. The CDR3, as DNA: TGTGCCAGCAGCGTAGAAGGGTTGGGAAACACCATATATTTT. This codes for CASSVEGLGNTIYF.

The chain combines TRBV6-5 with TRBJ2-7; 8 nucleotides line up with TRBD1. Per the germline V gene, CDR1 is MNHEY and CDR2 is SVGAGI. V lost 5 bases and J lost 0; bases outside the gene matches: 6. This CDR3 has 15 amino acids. CDR3 DNA: TGTGCCAGCAGTCCCCGAACAGGGGGCTCCTACGAGCAGTACTTC. Its translation is CASSPRTGGSYEQYF.

The V call is TRBV9, the J call TRBJ1-5; a weak D match, TRBD1 (5 bases). Trimming stripped 3 bases from V and 2 bases from J, with 18 bases between. Germline V gene lookup returns CDR1 SGDLS and CDR2 YYNGEE. The CDR3 contains 17 residues. The CDR3 is CASSAKQVPKGNQPQHF. The CDR3 nucleotides are TGTGCCAGCAGCGCCAAACAGGTACCAAAAGGCAATCAGCCCCAGCATTTT. The full variable domain, its missing parts supplied by reference TRBV9 and TRBJ1-5, is DSGVTQTPKHLITATGQRVTLRCSPRSGDLSVYWYQQSLDQGLQFLIQYYNGEERAKGNILERFSAQQFPDLHSELNLSSLELGDSALYFCASSAKQVPKGNQPQHFGDGTRLSIL.

The gene calls are TRBV28 and TRBJ1-4; no clear D. V lost 4 bases, J lost 8 bases, and 14 bases lay in between. The CDR3 spans 14 residues. Germline V lookup: CDR1 MDHEN, CDR2 SYDVKM. The CDR3: CASSSPGGREKLFF. In DNA, the CDR3 is TGTGCCAGCAGTTCCCCGGGAGGGAGGGAAAAACTGTTTTTT.

This chain connects TRBV5-1 to TRBJ2-1; D gene unclear. The V and J ends lost 4 bases and 6 bases respectively, with 14 bases between them. This CDR3 has 14 amino acids. Germline V gene sequence: CDR1 SGHRS, CDR2 YFSETQ. In nucleotides, the CDR3 is TGCGCCAGCAGCCGCCCGGAAGAGAGCAATGAGCAGTTCTTC. The encoded protein is CASSRPEESNEQFF.

The chain has TRBV2 and TRBJ1-1, with D perhaps matching TRBD1 (6 bases). V lost 2 bases and J lost 5, with 9 bases in between. Germline V CDR1 and CDR2: SNHLY, FYNNEI. The CDR3 extends over 13 amino acids. CDR3 region: CASSETGMTEAFF. CDR3 sequence (DNA): TGTGCCAGCAGTGAAACAGGGATGACTGAAGCTTTCTTT.

This CDR3 is CATSVMEQGLGETQYF. For the CDR3, the DNA is TGTGCCACCAGTGTCATGGAACAGGGGCTGGGAGAGACCCAGTACTTC. V gene TRBV24-1 combines with J gene TRBJ2-5, with 7 bases lining up with TRBD1. This CDR3 spans 16 amino acids. Germline CDR1 reads KGHDR; CDR2 reads SFDVKD. The V and J ends lost 5 bases and 4 bases, in that order; junction bases with no gene match: 12.

CDR3 nucleotide sequence: TGTGCCAGCAGACCCAGGGGGCGCGGTGGGGAGCTGTTTTTT. Residues: CASRPRGRGGELFF. The chain is built from TRBV6-5 and TRBJ2-2, with 8 bases lining up with TRBD1. V lost 6 bases to trimming and J lost 8 bases; unmatched junction nucleotides: 8. CDR1 and CDR2 (germline): MNHEY, SVGAGI. The CDR3 has 14 amino acids.